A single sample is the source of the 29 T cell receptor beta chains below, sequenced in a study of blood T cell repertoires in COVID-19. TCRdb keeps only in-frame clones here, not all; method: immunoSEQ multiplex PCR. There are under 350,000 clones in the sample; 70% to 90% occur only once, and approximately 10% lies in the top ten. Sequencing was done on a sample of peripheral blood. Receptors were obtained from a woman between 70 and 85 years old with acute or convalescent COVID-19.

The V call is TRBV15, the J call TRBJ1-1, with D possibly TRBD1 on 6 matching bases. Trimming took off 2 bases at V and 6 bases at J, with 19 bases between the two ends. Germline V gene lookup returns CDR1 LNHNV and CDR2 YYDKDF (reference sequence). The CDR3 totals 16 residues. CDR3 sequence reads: CATSRSFGQSQPEAFF. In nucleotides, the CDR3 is TGTGCCACCAGCAGATCCTTCGGACAGTCCCAACCTGAAGCTTTCTTT.

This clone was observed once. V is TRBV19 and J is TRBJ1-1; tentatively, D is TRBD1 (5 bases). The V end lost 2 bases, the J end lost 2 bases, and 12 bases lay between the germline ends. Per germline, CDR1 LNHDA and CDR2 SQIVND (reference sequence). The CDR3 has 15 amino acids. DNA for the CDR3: TGTGCCAGTAGTATATTGGACACAATCAACACTGAAGCTTTCTTT. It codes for CASSILDTINTEAFF.

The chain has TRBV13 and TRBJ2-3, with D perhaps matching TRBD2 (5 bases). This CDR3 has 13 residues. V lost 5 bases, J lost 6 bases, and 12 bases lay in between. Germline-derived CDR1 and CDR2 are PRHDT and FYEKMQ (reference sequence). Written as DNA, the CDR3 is TGTGCCAGCAGCCGAGGGCCCATCGATACGCAGTATTTT. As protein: CASSRGPIDTQYF. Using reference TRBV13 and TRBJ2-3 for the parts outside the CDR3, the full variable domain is AAGVIQSPRHLIKEKRETATLKCYPIPRHDTVYWYQQGPGQDPQFLISFYEKMQSDKGSIPDRFSAQQFSDYHSELNMSSLELGDSALYFCASSRGPIDTQYFGPGTRLTVL.

This CDR3 is CASSITPDRGGGSPLHF. In DNA form, the CDR3 reads TGTGCCAGTAGTATCACCCCTGACCGGGGGGGAGGATCACCCCTCCACTTT. V gene TRBV19 combines with J gene TRBJ1-6; the D gene is possibly TRBD1 (5 bases). Between the trimmed V and J ends, which lost 3 bases and 10 bases, there was a span of 22 bases. CDR3 length equals 17 residues. Germline CDR1 is LNHDA and CDR2 is SQIVND (reference sequence).

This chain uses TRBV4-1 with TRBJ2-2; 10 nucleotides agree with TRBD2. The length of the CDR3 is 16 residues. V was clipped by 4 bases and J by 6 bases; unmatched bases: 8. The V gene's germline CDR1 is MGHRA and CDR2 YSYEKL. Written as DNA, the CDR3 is TGCGCCAGCAGCCCCAGGGAAGCGGGGGGGGCCGGGGAGCTGTTTTTT. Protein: CASSPREAGGAGELFF.

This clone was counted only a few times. CDR3 loop: CASSDREAFF. The CDR3 bases are TGTGCCAGCAGTGACCGGGAAGCTTTCTTT. The chain couples TRBV6-1 to TRBJ1-1; D not resolved. Germline CDR1 and CDR2: MNHNS and SASEGT. Trimming stripped 3 bases from V and 8 bases from J, with 4 bases between. The CDR3 sequence is 10 residues long.

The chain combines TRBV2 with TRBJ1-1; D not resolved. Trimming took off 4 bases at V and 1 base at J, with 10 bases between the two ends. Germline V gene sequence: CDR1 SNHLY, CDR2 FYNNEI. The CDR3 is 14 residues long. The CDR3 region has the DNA TGTGCCAGCAGTGGAACAGACGGGAACACTGAAGCTTTCTTT. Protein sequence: CASSGTDGNTEAFF.

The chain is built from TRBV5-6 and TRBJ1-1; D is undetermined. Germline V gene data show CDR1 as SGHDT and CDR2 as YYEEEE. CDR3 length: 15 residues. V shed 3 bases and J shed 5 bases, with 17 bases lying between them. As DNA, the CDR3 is TGTGCCAGCAGCTCACCGGTCGGGGTACGGACTGAAGCTTTCTTT. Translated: CASSSPVGVRTEAFF.

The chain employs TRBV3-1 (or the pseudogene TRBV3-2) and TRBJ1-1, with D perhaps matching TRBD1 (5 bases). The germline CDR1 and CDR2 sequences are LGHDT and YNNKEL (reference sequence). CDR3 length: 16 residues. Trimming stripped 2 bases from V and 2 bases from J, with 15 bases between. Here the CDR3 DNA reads TGTGCCAGCAGCCAACATGGGGCAAAAATTAACACTGAAGCTTTCTTT. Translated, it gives CASSQHGAKINTEAFF.

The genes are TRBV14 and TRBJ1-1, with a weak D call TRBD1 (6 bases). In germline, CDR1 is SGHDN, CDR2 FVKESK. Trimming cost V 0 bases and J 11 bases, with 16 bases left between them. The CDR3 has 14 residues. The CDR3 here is CASSQDLLGAKAFF. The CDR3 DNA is TGTGCCAGCAGCCAAGATCTACTGGGGGCAAAGGCTTTCTTT. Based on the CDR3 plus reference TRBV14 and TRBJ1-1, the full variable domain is EAGVTQFPSHSVIEKGQTVTLRCDPISGHDNLYWYRRVMGKEIKFLLHFVKESKQDESGMPNNRFLAERTGGTYSTLKVQPAELEDSGVYFCASSQDLLGAKAFFGQGTRLTVV.

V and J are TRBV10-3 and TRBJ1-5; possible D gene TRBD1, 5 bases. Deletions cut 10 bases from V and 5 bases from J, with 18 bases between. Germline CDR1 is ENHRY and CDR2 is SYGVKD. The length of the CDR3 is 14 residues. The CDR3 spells CATRAGGLDQPQHF. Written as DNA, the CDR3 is TGTGCCACCCGAGCGGGGGGTCTGGATCAGCCCCAGCATTTT.

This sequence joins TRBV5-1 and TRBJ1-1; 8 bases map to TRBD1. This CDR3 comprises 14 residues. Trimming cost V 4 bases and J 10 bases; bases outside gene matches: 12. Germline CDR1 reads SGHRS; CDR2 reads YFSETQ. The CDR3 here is CASSSDRGSRLAFF. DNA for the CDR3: TGCGCCAGCAGCAGCGACAGGGGCAGTAGGCTAGCTTTCTTT.

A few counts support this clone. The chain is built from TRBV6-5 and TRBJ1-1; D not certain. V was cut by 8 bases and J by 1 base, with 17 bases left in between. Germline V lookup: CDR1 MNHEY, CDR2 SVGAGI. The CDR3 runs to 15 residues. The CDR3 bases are TGTGCCAGCCTCACCGGCGGTAACCAGAACACTGAAGCTTTCTTT. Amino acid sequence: CASLTGGNQNTEAFF.

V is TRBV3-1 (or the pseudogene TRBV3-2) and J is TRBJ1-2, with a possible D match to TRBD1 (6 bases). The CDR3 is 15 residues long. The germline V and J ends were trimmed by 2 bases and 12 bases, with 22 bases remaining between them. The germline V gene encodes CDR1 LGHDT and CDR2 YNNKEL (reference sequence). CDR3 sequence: CASSQSQGPLVTHTF. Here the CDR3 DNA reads TGTGCCAGCAGCCAATCACAGGGCCCCCTAGTAACTCACACCTTC.

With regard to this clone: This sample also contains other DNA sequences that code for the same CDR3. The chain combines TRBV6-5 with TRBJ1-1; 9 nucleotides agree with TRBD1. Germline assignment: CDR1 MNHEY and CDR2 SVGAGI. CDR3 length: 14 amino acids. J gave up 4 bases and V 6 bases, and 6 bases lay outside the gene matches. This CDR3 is CASRGDRVSTEAFF. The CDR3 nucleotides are TGTGCCAGCAGGGGGGACAGGGTATCCACTGAAGCTTTCTTT.

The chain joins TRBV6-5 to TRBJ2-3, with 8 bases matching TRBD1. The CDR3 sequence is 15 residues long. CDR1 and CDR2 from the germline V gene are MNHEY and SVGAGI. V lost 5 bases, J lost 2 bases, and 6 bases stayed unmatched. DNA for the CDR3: TGTGCCAGCAGTATCGACAGGGGTTCCACAGATACGCAGTATTTT. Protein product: CASSIDRGSTDTQYF.

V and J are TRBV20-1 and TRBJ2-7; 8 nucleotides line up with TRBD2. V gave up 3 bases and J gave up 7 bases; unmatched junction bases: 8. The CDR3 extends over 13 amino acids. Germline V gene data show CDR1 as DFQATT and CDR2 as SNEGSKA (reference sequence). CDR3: CSASLGGGREQYF. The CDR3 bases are TGCAGTGCTAGTCTCGGGGGGGGTAGGGAGCAGTACTTC.

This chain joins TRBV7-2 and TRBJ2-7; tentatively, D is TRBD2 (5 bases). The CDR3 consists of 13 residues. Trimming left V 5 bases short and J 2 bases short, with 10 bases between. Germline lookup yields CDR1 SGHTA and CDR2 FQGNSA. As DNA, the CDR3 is TGTGCCAGCAGCAGGACTCCTACCTACGAGCAGTACTTC. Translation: CASSRTPTYEQYF.

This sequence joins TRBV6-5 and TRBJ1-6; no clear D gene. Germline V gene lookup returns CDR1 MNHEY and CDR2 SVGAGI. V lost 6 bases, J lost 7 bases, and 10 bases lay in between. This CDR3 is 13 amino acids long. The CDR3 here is CASSLTRNSPLHF. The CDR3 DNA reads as TGTGCCAGCAGCCTAACTCGGAATTCACCCCTCCACTTT.

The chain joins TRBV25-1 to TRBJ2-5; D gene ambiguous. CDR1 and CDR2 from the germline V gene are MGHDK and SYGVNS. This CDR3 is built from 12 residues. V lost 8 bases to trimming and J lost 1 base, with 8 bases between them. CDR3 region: CASGPAQETQYF. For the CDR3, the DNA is TGTGCCAGCGGGCCAGCCCAAGAGACCCAGTACTTC.

In nucleotides, the CDR3 is TGTGCCAGCAGCTTGGTGGCAGAAGCTTTCTTT. It specifies CASSLVAEAFF. The chain is built from TRBV5-8 and TRBJ1-1; D unresolved. CDR3 length: 11 residues. Germline CDR1 and CDR2: SGHTS and YDEGEE. V gave up 0 bases and J gave up 8 bases, with 5 bases separating them.

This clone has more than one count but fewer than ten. The CDR3 here is CASSQDWGQRINYGYTF. The CDR3 bases are TGCGCCAGCAGCCAAGATTGGGGCCAGAGGATTAACTATGGCTACACCTTC. V is TRBV4-1 and J is TRBJ1-2; possibly TRBD1 for D (5 bases). There are 17 residues in the CDR3. With 0 bases removed from V and 1 base from J, the gap between germline ends came to 15 bases. Germline V gene sequence: CDR1 MGHRA, CDR2 YSYEKL.

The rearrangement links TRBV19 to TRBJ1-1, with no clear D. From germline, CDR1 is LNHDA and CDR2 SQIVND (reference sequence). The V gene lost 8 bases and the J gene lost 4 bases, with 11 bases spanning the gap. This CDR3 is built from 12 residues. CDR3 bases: TGTGCCAGTTCACTACGGGGCACTGAAGCTTTCTTT. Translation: CASSLRGTEAFF.

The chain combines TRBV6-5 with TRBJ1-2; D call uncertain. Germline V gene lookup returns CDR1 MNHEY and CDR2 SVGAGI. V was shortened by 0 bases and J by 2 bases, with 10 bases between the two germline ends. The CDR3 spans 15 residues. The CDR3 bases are TGTGCCAGCAGTTACTCCCTGACAAACAACTATGGCTACACCTTC. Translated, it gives CASSYSLTNNYGYTF.

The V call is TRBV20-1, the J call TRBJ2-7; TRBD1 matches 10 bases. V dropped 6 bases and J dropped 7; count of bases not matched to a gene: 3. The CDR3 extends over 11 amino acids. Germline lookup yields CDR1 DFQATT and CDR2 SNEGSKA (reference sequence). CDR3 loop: CSAGTGEEQYF. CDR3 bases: TGCAGTGCGGGGACAGGGGAGGAGCAGTACTTC.

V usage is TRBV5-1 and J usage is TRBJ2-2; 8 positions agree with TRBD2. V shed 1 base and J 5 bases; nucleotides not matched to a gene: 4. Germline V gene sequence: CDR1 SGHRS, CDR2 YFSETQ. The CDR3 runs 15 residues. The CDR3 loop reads CASSLRTSRTGELFF. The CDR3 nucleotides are TGCGCCAGCAGCTTGAGGACTAGCCGAACCGGGGAGCTGTTTTTT.

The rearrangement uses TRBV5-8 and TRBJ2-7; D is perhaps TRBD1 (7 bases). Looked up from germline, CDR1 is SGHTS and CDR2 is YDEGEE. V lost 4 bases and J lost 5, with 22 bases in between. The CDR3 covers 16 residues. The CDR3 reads CASSPPGAGGLNEQYF. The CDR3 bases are TGTGCCAGCAGCCCCCCGGGCGCAGGGGGGTTGAACGAGCAGTACTTC.

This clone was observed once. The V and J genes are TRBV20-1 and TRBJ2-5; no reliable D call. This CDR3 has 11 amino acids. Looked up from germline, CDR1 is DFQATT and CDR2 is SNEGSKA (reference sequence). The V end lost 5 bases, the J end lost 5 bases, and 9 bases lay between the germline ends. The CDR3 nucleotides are TGCAGTGCTGGGCCTGGGGAGACCCAGTACTTC. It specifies CSAGPGETQYF.

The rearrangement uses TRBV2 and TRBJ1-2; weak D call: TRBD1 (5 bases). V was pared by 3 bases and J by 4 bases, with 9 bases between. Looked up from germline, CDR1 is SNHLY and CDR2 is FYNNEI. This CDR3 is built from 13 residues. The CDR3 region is CASSEGGSYGYTF. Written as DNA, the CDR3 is TGTGCCAGCAGTGAGGGGGGAAGCTATGGCTACACCTTC. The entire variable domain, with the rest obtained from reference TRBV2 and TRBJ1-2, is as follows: EPEVTQTPSHQVTQMGQEVILRCVPISNHLYFYWYRQILGQKVEFLVSFYNNEISEKSEIFDDQFSVERPDGSNFTLKIRSTKLEDSAMYFCASSEGGSYGYTFGSGTRLTVV.